This TCR beta chain was documented in a study of T-cell memory formation after mild COVID-19. Study context: Largely donor-specific sequence clusters came from two donors.

TCRdb re-called the 5' RACE reads through MiXCR, storing one row per CDR3 protein. Found here are about half a million distinct CDR3 sequences, 15% to 20% of them singletons; the top ten hold more than 9%. This CDR3 region has 16 residues. Germline CDR1 and CDR2: MNHEY and SMNVEV (reference sequence). The V and J ends lost 5 bases and 7 bases, in that order; junction bases with no gene match: 13. Material for sequencing was PBMCs or a T cell subset sorted from them (not recorded which). This clonotype was sampled from an adult woman who had mild COVID-19 (a few samples of this study predate the infection). Cell type and time point are not known. The chain links TRBV27 to TRBJ2-1; 8 nucleotides align to TRBD2. The CDR3 reads CASSPNSGGDWNEQFF. Written as DNA, the CDR3 is TGTGCCAGCAGTCCGAACTCGGGAGGGGACTGGAATGAGCAGTTCTTC.